Sequencing of this T cell receptor (beta chain) was carried out in a study of technical replicates of blood from a few donors. Sequencing was performed with immunoSEQ multiplex PCR; in TCRdb, only in-frame clones are kept and a portion is missing. In the table there are some 68,000 clones, roughly 90% of which are singletons. The germline V gene encodes CDR1 SGHTA and CDR2 FQGNSA. The V end was cut by 1 base, the J end by 3 bases, with 15 bases between. CDR3 size: 16 residues. Sample: T cells isolated from PBMCs. This sequence originates from a human donor in good health. The chain uses TRBV7-2 and TRBJ1-1; D might be TRBD1 (5 bases). As DNA, the CDR3 is TGTGCCAGCAGCTTAGGGCAGGGAGGTTGGCACACTGAAGCTTTCTTT. Encoded protein: CASSLGQGGWHTEAFF.